This T cell receptor beta chain was recorded in a study of technical replicates of blood from several donors. Trimming cost V 4 bases and J 0 bases; bases outside gene matches: 3. The CDR3 is made up of 18 amino acids. Germline V gives CDR1 LGHNA, CDR2 YNFKEQ. The data were produced by immunoSEQ multiplex PCR, yet TCRdb's version contains in-frame clones alone and is incomplete. The data hold roughly 79,000 clones, with around 92% observed a single time. This TCR came from a human donor in good health. The sample was T cells isolated from PBMCs. The V gene is TRBV4-2, the J gene TRBJ2-6; TRBD2 agrees at 13 bases. In nucleotides, the CDR3 is TGTGCCAGCAGCCCGGGACTAGCGGGGAACTCTGGGGCCAACGTCCTGACTTTC. It encodes CASSPGLAGNSGANVLTF.